This T cell receptor (beta chain) emerged from a study of blood T cell dynamics during melanoma immunotherapy. Overall study context: First-line therapy was either pembrolizumab or nivolumab with ipilimumab for metastatic melanoma. Study-level findings and limits: At W3, later disease-control patients showed bifurcated PBMC repertoire changes, unlike progressors.

Time point noted: pre-treatment baseline. At 12 weeks after first infusion, RECIST 1.1 defined response for most patients. The junction had 3 bases not matched to a gene; V was cut back by 5 bases and J by 3 bases. Looked up from germline, CDR1 is SGHTA and CDR2 is FQGNSA. CDR3 size: 13 residues. Details on this clone: Its target is not known.

Every bulk PBMC sample received the same 350 ng of DNA. Generated by immunoSEQ multiplex PCR, the TCRdb table keeps only in-frame clones and is missing some. Found here are more than 6,000 clones, 80% to 85% of them singletons; the top ten hold under 45%. The sample was blood, taken from a patient treated with checkpoint blockade. The sequence came from a human donor with melanoma. Some clones in this sample may be carry-over from other donors' samples. The chain links TRBV7-2 to TRBJ2-7, with TRBD2 identical over 8 bases. The chain's CDR3 is CASSVGTSYEQYF. CDR3 bases: TGTGCCAGCAGCGTTGGGACTAGCTACGAGCAGTACTTC.